Listed below are T cell receptor beta chains from one sample, sequenced in a study of OX40 agonist ivuxolimab in advanced cancers. Some clones are missing from TCRdb's copy, which holds only in-frame ones; the method was immunoSEQ multiplex PCR. The profile shows under 40,000 clones, about 81% of them singletons. This sample comprised CD4+ or CD8+ T cells sorted from blood, obtained in a trial of the OX40 agonist ivuxolimab. The receptor set was obtained from an adult with an advanced solid tumor such as melanoma, head and neck, liver or kidney cancer. Each CDR3 is given without its conserved first and last residue. Clone sizes are given selectively: once, few, many, or a class where the clone is expanded.

size | J | V | length | CDR3
. | TRBJ1-2 | TRBV28 | 12 | ASSLYGGQYGYT
few | TRBJ2-1 | TRBV30 | 13 | AWGGDRSSYNEQF
. | TRBJ1-2 | TRBV29-1 | 11 | SAILTVLDGYT
. | TRBJ2-3 | TRBV28 | 11 | ASSGRALDTQY
. | TRBJ2-5 | TRBV7-2 | 11 | ASSWGSLETQY
. | TRBJ2-5 | TRBV4-1 | 15 | ASSLWGAGEAGETQY
. | TRBJ2-3 | TRBV7-9 | 10 | ASSLGDDTQY
medium-sized | TRBJ2-7 | TRBV14 | 13 | ASSQGLKGAREQY
. | TRBJ2-2 | TRBV4-1 | 17 | ASSPSGLAGGTSTGELF
. | TRBJ1-4 | TRBV5-4 | 11 | ASRQGTSEKLF
. | TRBJ1-4 | TRBV7-9 | 13 | AAVQGGPQLEKLF